This is a list of T cell receptor beta chains from one sample in a study of shared clonotypes between healthy human individuals. Clones were sequenced by immunoSEQ multiplex PCR, and TCRdb holds only the in-frame ones, with some missing. Among roughly 510,000 clones, roughly 85% were seen once, and the ten largest hold around 12%. The sample comprised PBMCs. The receptors here all came from a woman between 40 and 50 years old in good health. Some clones in this sample may be carry-over from other donors' samples. Each CDR3 is given with its conserved first and last residue. Each record gives: J gene, V gene, clone size, D gene, CDR3 protein, CDR3 DNA. D genes are given only for firm matches. Size is stated for part of the rows, as once, few or many counts, or as a class when the clone is expanded.

TRBJ2-5,TRBV9,many,TRBD2,CASSERGLAGGETQYF,TGTGCCAGCAGCGAGAGGGGACTAGCGGGAGGGGAGACCCAGTACTTC
TRBJ1-5,TRBV19,.,TRBD1,CASKGDRTFHQPQHF,TGTGCCAGTAAGGGGGACAGAACCTTTCATCAGCCCCAGCATTTT
TRBJ2-3,TRBV18,.,TRBD2,CASSPLAGGVGDTQYF,TGTGCCAGCTCACCACTAGCGGGAGGGGTCGGCGATACGCAGTATTTT
TRBJ1-5,TRBV19,few,TRBD1,CASSRDRGINQPQHF,TGTGCCAGTAGTAGGGACAGGGGGATCAATCAGCCCCAGCATTTT
TRBJ2-7,TRBV7-5,.,.,CASSFLRYSPYEQYF,TGTGCCAGCAGTTTCCTCCGCTACTCACCCTACGAGCAGTACTTC
TRBJ2-6,TRBV30,many,TRBD1,CAWGTDLSGANVLTF,TGTGCCTGGGGGACAGACCTCTCTGGGGCCAACGTCCTGACTTTC
TRBJ2-3,TRBV2,once,TRBD2,CASSLLAGASDTQYF,TGTGCCAGCAGTCTCCTAGCGGGAGCCTCCGATACGCAGTATTTT
TRBJ2-7,TRBV6-1,.,.,CASIHGGGELYEQYF,TGTGCCAGCATTCACGGGGGCGGCGAACTCTACGAGCAGTACTTC
TRBJ2-3,TRBV6-5,.,TRBD2,CASSRSGRAQDTQYF,TGTGCCAGCAGCCGTAGCGGGAGGGCCCAAGATACGCAGTATTTT
TRBJ2-1,TRBV2,.,TRBD2,CASTAISKGLVSSYNEQFF,TGTGCCAGCACAGCTATAAGTAAAGGACTAGTTAGCTCCTACAATGAGCAGTTCTTC
TRBJ2-5,TRBV9,few,.,CASSVSGAETQYF,TGTGCCAGCAGCGTATCAGGGGCAGAGACCCAGTACTTC
TRBJ2-2,TRBV6-1,.,.,CASIGVANTGELFF,TGTGCCAGCATCGGGGTAGCGAACACCGGGGAGCTGTTTTTT
TRBJ2-7,TRBV7-8,.,.,CASSFSGHISYEQYF,TGTGCCAGCAGCTTTTCAGGACACATCTCCTACGAGCAGTACTTC
TRBJ1-1,TRBV7-2,.,.,CASSLDRVGINTEAFF,TGTGCCAGCAGCTTAGATAGGGTCGGGATAAACACTGAAGCTTTCTTT
TRBJ2-1,TRBV20-1,once,TRBD1,CSATKTGGQFF,TGCAGTGCTACAAAGACAGGGGGGCAGTTCTTC
TRBJ2-1,TRBV10-3,.,.,CAIRGSWGQDSYNEQFF,TGTGCCATCAGGGGAAGTTGGGGGCAGGACTCCTACAATGAGCAGTTCTTC
TRBJ1-5,TRBV7-8,many,.,CASSFSDGDQPQHF,TGTGCCAGCAGCTTCTCGGACGGAGATCAGCCCCAGCATTTT
TRBJ2-2,TRBV5-4,.,.,CASNPIGNTGELFF,TGTGCCAGCAACCCAATCGGGAACACCGGGGAGCTGTTTTTT
TRBJ2-2,TRBV2,.,.,CASSETGSTGELCF,TGTGCCAGCAGTGAAACAGGGAGTACCGGGGAGCTGTGTTTT
TRBJ2-7,TRBV27,.,.,CASSLVGRGEQYF,TGTGCCAGCAGTTTAGTGGGCCGGGGCGAGCAGTACTTC
TRBJ2-3,TRBV7-9,.,.,CASKGDSDTQYF,TGTGCCAGCAAAGGGGACTCAGATACGCAGTATTTT
TRBJ2-3,TRBV13,.,.,CASSLVGYTDTQYF,TGTGCCAGCAGCTTAGTCGGCTACACAGATACGCAGTATTTT
TRBJ2-5,TRBV30,.,.,CAWSHKYTGTETQYF,TGTGCCTGGAGCCATAAATACACGGGGACAGAGACCCAGTACTTC
TRBJ1-4,TRBV6-6,.,TRBD1,CASSRRGGEANEKLFF,TGTGCCAGCAGTCGCAGGGGGGGGGAGGCCAATGAAAAACTGTTTTTT
TRBJ2-7,TRBV6-1,once,.,CASSERGVGTSSYEQYF,TGTGCCAGCAGTGAACGCGGGGTGGGTACCAGCTCCTACGAGCAGTACTTC
TRBJ1-1,TRBV4-2,once,.,CASSQEMGLGTEAFF,TGTGCCAGCAGCCAAGAAATGGGTTTGGGTACTGAAGCTTTCTTT
TRBJ2-1,TRBV7-9,many,TRBD1,CASSWTGYEQFF,TGTGCCAGCAGCTGGACAGGGTATGAGCAGTTCTTC
TRBJ2-5,TRBV5-6,.,.,CASSLGRSVQETQYF,TGTGCCAGCAGCTTGGGCCGCTCCGTGCAAGAGACCCAGTACTTC
TRBJ2-7,TRBV18,.,.,CASSPRAAGTYEQYF,TGTGCCAGCTCACCACGGGCGGCAGGGACCTACGAGCAGTACTTC
TRBJ2-7,TRBV28,.,.,CASSLGRGYEQYF,TGTGCCAGCAGTTTGGGCAGGGGTTACGAGCAGTACTTC
TRBJ1-1,TRBV5-1,.,TRBD1,CASSLGSGTGGANTEAFF,TGCGCCAGCAGCTTGGGGTCCGGGACAGGGGGCGCGAACACTGAAGCTTTCTTT
TRBJ2-5,TRBV15,.,TRBD2,CATSSDSSGSQIGTQYF,TGTGCCACCAGCAGTGATAGTAGCGGGAGTCAGATCGGGACCCAGTACTTC
TRBJ2-5,TRBV25-1,.,.,CASSEYGAETQYF,TGTGCCAGCAGTGAATACGGAGCAGAGACCCAGTACTTC
TRBJ2-1,TRBV19,once,TRBD2,CASTRTSGGSYNEQFF,TGTGCCAGTACCCGGACTAGCGGGGGCTCCTACAATGAGCAGTTCTTC
TRBJ1-6,TRBV30,few,.,CAWSGIGSPLHF,TGTGCCTGGAGTGGGATAGGCTCACCCCTCCACTTT
TRBJ1-1,TRBV6-5,once,.,CASSIQGSRAFF,TGTGCCAGCAGCATACAGGGCTCGAGGGCTTTCTTT
TRBJ2-3,TRBV13,.,.,CASSYSPGADYGPTDTQYF,TGTGCCAGCAGCTATTCCCCGGGGGCGGACTATGGGCCCACAGATACGCAGTATTTT
TRBJ2-2,TRBV30,once,TRBD2,CAWTTKGLGTGELFF,TGTGCCTGGACTACTAAGGGACTAGGAACCGGGGAGCTGTTTTTT
TRBJ2-1,TRBV4-3,.,TRBD1,CASSQAGQGASEQFF,TGCGCCAGCAGCCAAGCCGGACAGGGGGCAAGTGAGCAGTTCTTC
TRBJ1-2,TRBV7-9,.,TRBD1,CASSPGTGINYGYTF,TGTGCCAGCAGCCCGGGGACAGGGATTAACTATGGCTACACCTTC
TRBJ2-3,TRBV7-3,.,.,CASSSASASTDTQYF,TGTGCCAGCAGCTCGGCTAGCGCAAGCACAGATACGCAGTATTTT
TRBJ2-3,TRBV7-9,.,TRBD2,CASSPTWREGTDTQYF,TGTGCCAGCAGCCCCACCTGGCGGGAGGGCACAGATACGCAGTATTTT
TRBJ1-5,TRBV19,few,TRBD1,CASGGTGNQPQHF,TGTGCCAGTGGGGGGACAGGCAATCAGCCCCAGCATTTT
TRBJ2-7,TRBV28,few,TRBD1,CASSPVDRDAYEQYF,TGTGCCAGCAGCCCGGTGGACAGGGATGCCTACGAGCAGTACTTC
TRBJ2-7,TRBV10-1,few,.,CASSGGAPYEQYF,TGCGCCAGCAGTGGTGGGGCCCCCTACGAGCAGTACTTC
TRBJ2-3,TRBV30,few,.,CAWSVAGDTQYF,TGTGCCTGGAGTGTAGCTGGAGATACGCAGTATTTT
TRBJ2-2,TRBV5-1,.,.,CASSLVPSGELFF,TGCGCCAGCAGCTTGGTTCCGAGCGGGGAGCTGTTTTTT
TRBJ2-1,TRBV6-1,.,.,CASSEYRDGEQFF,TGTGCCAGCAGTGAGTACCGGGACGGTGAGCAGTTCTTC
TRBJ2-3,TRBV7-2,.,.,CASTLYRGGLAAQYF,TGTGCCAGCACCCTTTACAGGGGAGGGCTAGCAGCGCAGTATTTT
TRBJ1-1,TRBV11-2,.,.,CASSLAGLSTEAFF,TGTGCCAGCAGCTTAGCGGGGTTGAGCACTGAAGCTTTCTTT
TRBJ1-4,TRBV29-1,.,TRBD1,CSVLDRGNGEKLFF,TGCAGCGTGCTGGACAGGGGGAACGGAGAAAAACTGTTTTTT
TRBJ2-2,TRBV5-4,.,TRBD2,CASSLVPSGSTGELFF,TGTGCCAGCAGCTTGGTTCCTAGCGGGAGCACCGGGGAGCTGTTTTTT
TRBJ2-7,TRBV29-1,.,.,CSVEVILRGGLSYEQYF,TGCAGCGTTGAAGTCATCCTGAGGGGGGGGTTATCCTACGAGCAGTACTTC
TRBJ2-3,TRBV4-2,.,TRBD2,CASSQTSGTSLRTDTQYF,TGTGCCAGCAGCCAAACTAGCGGGACTTCCCTACGCACAGATACGCAGTATTTT